This T cell receptor beta chain was identified during a study of OX40 agonist ivuxolimab in advanced cancers. Study in general: Averaging roughly 60 years in age, with a range of roughly 23 to 85, the cohort was approximately 84% male. In three patients, partial responses were observed, one with hepatocellular carcinoma and two with cutaneous melanoma. Overall study results and limits: Among the lowest peripheral clonal expansion occurred in 0.1-3.0 mg/kg partial responders. Clonal expansion was seen in CD4+ and CD8+ blood T cells by week 6 at 0.1 to 3.0 mg/kg.

In this sample, this clone turned up a few times. Its antigen is unknown. Profiling relied on immunoSEQ multiplex PCR, and the TCRdb table lists in-frame clones only, not all of them. The repertoire holds about 25,000 clones, roughly 85% seen once, with 40% to 50% in the top ten. This CDR3 contains 12 residues. After removal of 5 bases from V and 9 bases from J, the junction contained 4 bases not matched to a gene. Germline CDR1 SGHTA, CDR2 FQGTGA. This specimen was CD4+ or CD8+ T cells sorted from blood, taken in a trial of the OX40 agonist ivuxolimab. This TCR was recovered from an adult with an advanced solid tumor such as melanoma, head and neck, liver or kidney cancer. The chain combines TRBV7-3 with TRBJ2-1; 7 bases map to TRBD2. The CDR3, as DNA: TGTGCCAGCAGCCCTAGCGGAGGTGAGCAGTTCTTC. It translates to CASSPSGGEQFF.